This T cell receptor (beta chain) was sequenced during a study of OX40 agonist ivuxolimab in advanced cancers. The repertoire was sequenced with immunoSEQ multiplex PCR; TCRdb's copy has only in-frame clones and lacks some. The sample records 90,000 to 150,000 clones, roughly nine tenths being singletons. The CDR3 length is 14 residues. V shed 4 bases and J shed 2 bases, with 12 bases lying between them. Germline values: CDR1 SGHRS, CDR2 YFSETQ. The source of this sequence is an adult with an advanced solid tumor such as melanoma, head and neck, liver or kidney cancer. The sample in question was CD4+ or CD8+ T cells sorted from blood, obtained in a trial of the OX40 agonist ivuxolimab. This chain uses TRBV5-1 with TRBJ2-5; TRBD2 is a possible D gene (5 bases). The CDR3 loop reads CASSPGRTQETQYF. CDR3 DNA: TGCGCCAGCAGCCCAGGACGGACTCAAGAGACCCAGTACTTC.